The 13 T cell receptor beta chains listed next were all sequenced from one sample in a study of control samples from healthy donors and cancer patients (dated by TCRdb to the early 2020s). Libraries were constructed by the immunoSEQ multiplex PCR assay. In TCRdb, the immuneACCESS table is reduced to in-frame sequences with V and J assigned. These tables do not hold every clone; where another copy was compared, an unresolved V gene accounts for under half, and the others remain unexplained. The table for this sample lists tens of thousands of clones; 84% of them were counted only once. The ten largest clones take up more than 12% of the sample. Sequenced material: blood. The receptor set was obtained from a man aged 50 to 60 in good health.

CDR3 protein: CASSLMGAGYNEQFF. The CDR3 DNA reads as TGTGCCAGCAGTTTAATGGGGGCGGGTTACAATGAGCAGTTCTTC. The chain links TRBV28 to TRBJ2-1; possibly TRBD1 for D (6 bases). This CDR3 is 15 amino acids long. V was trimmed by 2 bases and J by 4 bases, leaving 12 bases between them. Germline CDR1 reads MDHEN; CDR2 reads SYDVKM.

The chain combines TRBV27 with TRBJ2-2, with a possible D match to TRBD1 (6 bases). Trimming pared 2 bases from V and 6 bases from J, leaving 10 bases between. There are 14 residues in the CDR3. Germline V CDR1 and CDR2: MNHEY, SMNVEV (reference sequence). In nucleotides, the CDR3 is TGTGCCAGCAGTTTAGCAGGGGATGCCGGGGAGCTGTTTTTT. Its translation: CASSLAGDAGELFF.

This clone was counted a few times. J is TRBJ2-7 and V is TRBV6-5; D is unresolved. Trimming left V 8 bases short and J 6 bases short, with 17 bases between. The germline CDR1 and CDR2 sequences are MNHEY and SVGAGI. The length of the CDR3 is 13 residues. CDR3 nucleotide sequence: TGTGCCAGCTTTCAGGCAGACTTTCGCGAGCAGTACTTC. Encoded protein: CASFQADFREQYF.

This clone has a single count. Other DNA sequences from this sample encode an identical CDR3 as well. The rearrangement uses TRBV19 and TRBJ1-3, with D perhaps TRBD1 (5 bases). Trimming removed 3 bases at V and 8 bases at J, with 17 bases between. Germline V gene sequence: CDR1 LNHDA, CDR2 SQIVND (reference sequence). CDR3 length: 15 residues. CDR3 nucleotide sequence: TGTGCCAGTAGTATTACGACAGCGTACCTGGACACCATATATTTT. Translating gives CASSITTAYLDTIYF.

This rearrangement joins TRBV7-2 to TRBJ1-3; TRBD1 matches at 10 bases. The CDR3 length is 14 residues. CDR1 and CDR2 from the germline V gene are SGHTA and FQGNSA. V gave up 6 bases and J gave up 6 bases; unmatched junction bases: 5. The chain's CDR3 is CASRRQGAVNTIYF. CDR3 bases: TGTGCCAGCAGACGACAGGGGGCGGTAAACACCATATATTTT. Variable domain in full (rest from reference TRBV7-2 and TRBJ1-3): GAGVSQSPSNKVTEKGKDVELRCDPISGHTALYWYRQSLGQGLEFLIYFQGNSAPDKSGLPSDRFSAERTGGSVSTLTIQRTQQEDSAVYLCASRRQGAVNTIYFGEGSWLTVV.

The genes are TRBV7-9 and TRBJ1-2; D remains ambiguous. Trimming removed 1 base at V and 4 bases at J, with 7 bases between. This CDR3 contains 13 residues. CDR1 SEHNR and CDR2 FQNEAQ come from the germline V gene (reference sequence). The CDR3 is CASSLGGVYGYTF. For the CDR3, the DNA is TGTGCCAGCAGCTTAGGAGGCGTCTATGGCTACACCTTC.

The CDR3 region is CASSTLQGSNSPLHF. The DNA of the CDR3 is TGTGCCAGCAGCACCCTGCAGGGATCTAATTCACCCCTCCACTTT. The chain has TRBV3-1 (or the pseudogene TRBV3-2) and TRBJ1-6; possible D gene TRBD1, 5 bases. V shed 5 bases and J shed 6 bases, with 14 bases lying between them. The CDR3 sequence is 15 residues long. CDR1 and CDR2 (germline): LGHDT, YNNKEL (reference sequence).

The J gene is TRBJ2-5, the V gene TRBV6-5; either TRBD1 or TRBD2 may supply D (5 bases each). This CDR3 has 13 residues. Germline V lookup: CDR1 MNHEY, CDR2 SVGAGI. V was cut by 11 bases and J by 5 bases, with 18 bases left in between. The CDR3 DNA reads TGTGCCGTAATTGGGGGAGATGGGGAGACCCAGTACTTC. This encodes CAVIGGDGETQYF.

This chain links TRBV6-1 with TRBJ1-2; 7 nucleotides align to TRBD1. CDR1 is MNHNS and CDR2 is SASEGT in the germline V gene. Unmatched junction bases numbered 5, after V lost 0 bases and J lost 4 bases. The CDR3 is made up of 15 amino acids. CDR3 in DNA: TGTGCCAGCAGTGAAGCTCCGACAGGGAGCTATGGCTACACCTTC. It codes for CASSEAPTGSYGYTF.

The chain links TRBV7-2 to TRBJ2-6; D gene ambiguous. V lost 2 bases to trimming and J lost 0 bases, with 8 bases between them. The germline gives CDR1 SGHTA, CDR2 FQGNSA. This CDR3 is 16 amino acids long. CDR3 nucleotides: TGTGCCAGCAGCTTATCTGGGTACTCTGGGGCCAACGTCCTGACTTTC. Its protein product is CASSLSGYSGANVLTF.

V gene TRBV7-2 combines with J gene TRBJ2-1; 8 bases align to TRBD2. Trimming took 6 bases from V and 6 from J; bases not matched to a gene: 10. This CDR3 contains 15 residues. Germline assignment: CDR1 SGHTA and CDR2 FQGNSA. The CDR3 sequence: CASRRSGTIGNEQFF. CDR3 sequence (DNA): TGTGCCAGCAGACGTAGCGGGACAATTGGCAATGAGCAGTTCTTC.

The chain couples TRBV3-1 (or the pseudogene TRBV3-2) to TRBJ1-2; D is unclear. The CDR3 sequence is 13 residues long. The V gene's germline CDR1 is LGHDT and CDR2 YNNKEL (reference sequence). V was trimmed by 1 base and J by 4 bases, leaving 7 bases between them. The chain's CDR3 is CASSQGAPYGYTF. The CDR3 DNA sequence: TGTGCCAGCAGCCAAGGGGCCCCCTATGGCTACACCTTC.

The V and J genes are TRBV3-1 (or the pseudogene TRBV3-2) and TRBJ2-5, with D unresolved. Trimming took off 4 bases at V and 3 bases at J, with 12 bases between the two ends. In germline, CDR1 is LGHDT, CDR2 YNNKEL (reference sequence). This CDR3 is 14 amino acids long. CDR3 bases: TGTGCCAGCAGCCTTACTGGTCCCAAAGAGACCCAGTACTTC. The encoded protein is CASSLTGPKETQYF.